This T cell receptor beta chain is from a study of blood T cells in healthy people across ages. Findings and caveats of the study: In these data, TCR beta diversity tracked strongly with naive T cell percentage. One million T cells yielded diversity estimates that were considered underestimates. It was the long-lived donors that had more naive CD4+ cells and higher diversity than aged donors.

For the second PCR, which ran for 7 to 11 cycles, a sample-barcoded 5' primer and a J-beta primer mix were used. TCRdb reanalysed the 5' RACE reads using MiXCR and keeps one entry per CDR3 protein. The sample consists of under 1,000,000 distinct CDR3 sequences, about 34% of them appearing once. The CDR3 sequence is 15 residues long. Germline values: CDR1 DFQATT, CDR2 SNEGSKA (reference sequence). The ends lost 0 bases at V and 3 bases at J; junction bases unmatched: 7. This clonotype turned up a few times. What it binds is unknown. Sequenced: blood. The source of this sequence is a man in his late teens or twenties in good health. The chain links TRBV20-1 to TRBJ1-1; TRBD1 matches 7 bases. The CDR3 reads CSARDPFTGDTEAFF. As DNA, the CDR3 is TGCAGTGCTAGAGATCCTTTCACAGGGGACACTGAAGCTTTCTTT.